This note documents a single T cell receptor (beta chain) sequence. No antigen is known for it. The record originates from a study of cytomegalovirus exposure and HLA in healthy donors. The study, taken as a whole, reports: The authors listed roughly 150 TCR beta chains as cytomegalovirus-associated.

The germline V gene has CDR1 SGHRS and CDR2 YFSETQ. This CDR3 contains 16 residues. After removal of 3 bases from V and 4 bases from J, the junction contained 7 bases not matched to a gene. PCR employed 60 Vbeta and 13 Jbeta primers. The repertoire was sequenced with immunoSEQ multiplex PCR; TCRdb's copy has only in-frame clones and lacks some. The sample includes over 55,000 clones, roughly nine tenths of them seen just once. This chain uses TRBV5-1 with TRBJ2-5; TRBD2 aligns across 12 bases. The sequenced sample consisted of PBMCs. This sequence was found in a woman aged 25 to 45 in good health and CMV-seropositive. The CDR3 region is CASSSGLAGTRETQYF. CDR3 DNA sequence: TGCGCCAGCAGCTCCGGACTAGCGGGAACTCGAGAGACCCAGTACTTC.